Presented here are 16 T cell receptor beta chains from one specimen sequenced in a study of cytomegalovirus exposure and HLA in healthy donors. PCR employed 60 Vbeta and 13 Jbeta primers. Generated by immunoSEQ multiplex PCR, the TCRdb table keeps only in-frame clones and is missing some. The table shows around 280,000 clones, with approximately 90% occurring only once. The source material was PBMCs. Source of these receptors: a woman younger than 30 in good health and CMV-seronegative.

J is TRBJ2-1 and V is TRBV2; D not certain. Trimming removed 5 bases at V and 8 bases at J, with 13 bases between. The CDR3 totals 13 residues. Germline V gene lookup returns CDR1 SNHLY and CDR2 FYNNEI. The CDR3 reads CASSPLEFYEQFF. In DNA, the CDR3 is TGTGCCAGCAGTCCTCTAGAATTCTATGAGCAGTTCTTC.

The V gene is TRBV19, the J gene TRBJ1-6; perhaps TRBD1 as D (6 bases). Trimming removed 8 bases at V and 7 bases at J, with 15 bases between. Looked up from germline, CDR1 is LNHDA and CDR2 is SQIVND (reference sequence). The CDR3 has 14 amino acids. This CDR3 is CASAREGGNSPLHF. The CDR3 DNA reads TGTGCCAGTGCCCGGGAGGGGGGCAATTCACCCCTCCACTTT.

This clone occurred once. The chain carries TRBV4-1 and TRBJ2-3; no clear D gene. Trimming took 2 bases from V and 0 from J, leaving 12 bases between them. The CDR3 contains 16 residues. Germline V lookup: CDR1 MGHRA, CDR2 YSYEKL. CDR3 sequence (DNA): TGCGCCAGCAGCCAATCTCCTTTGCGGAGCACAGATACGCAGTATTTT. It yields the protein CASSQSPLRSTDTQYF.

The chain couples TRBV29-1 to TRBJ1-2, with 7 positions matching TRBD1. The CDR3 extends over 13 amino acids. CDR1 is SQVTM, CDR2 ANQGSEA, per germline. The V segment lost 7 bases and the J segment 4 bases; nucleotides outside the gene matches: 9. CDR3 sequence reads: CSAGTDSRYGYTF. CDR3 in DNA: TGCAGCGCTGGGACAGACAGCCGCTATGGCTACACCTTC.

This clone is a singleton in its sample. In DNA, the CDR3 is TGTGCCAGCAGTGAAATAATAGCAGGGGTATATGGCTACACCTTC. Translated, it gives CASSEIIAGVYGYTF. This chain joins TRBV25-1 and TRBJ1-2; D is perhaps TRBD1 (6 bases). The CDR3 is made up of 15 amino acids. Trimming pared 2 bases from V and 5 bases from J, leaving 15 bases between. Germline values: CDR1 MGHDK, CDR2 SYGVNS.

This sequence joins TRBV7-9 and TRBJ1-1, with TRBD1 identical over 9 bases. The CDR3 runs to 12 residues. V shed 1 base and J 11 bases; nucleotides not matched to a gene: 2. In germline, CDR1 is SEHNR, CDR2 FQNEAQ (reference sequence). This CDR3 reads CASSLGTGDAFF. The CDR3 nucleotides read TGTGCCAGCAGCTTAGGGACAGGGGACGCTTTCTTT.

The chain recombines TRBV2 with TRBJ1-3, with D unresolved. Germline CDR1 and CDR2: SNHLY and FYNNEI. The CDR3 runs 14 residues. Between the trimmed V and J ends, which lost 4 bases and 2 bases, there was a span of 9 bases. CDR3: CASSVPGTGNTIYF. The CDR3 nucleotides read TGTGCCAGCAGTGTACCCGGGACTGGAAACACCATATATTTT.

The gene calls are TRBV5-1 and TRBJ1-1; TRBD1 matches at 7 bases. The CDR3 sequence is 13 residues long. J gave up 7 bases and V 4 bases, and 7 bases lay outside the gene matches. From germline, CDR1 is SGHRS and CDR2 YFSETQ. CDR3 nucleotides: TGCGCCAGCAGCCACGGGACAGCCTATGAAGCTTTCTTT. Translation gives CASSHGTAYEAFF.

The chain combines TRBV5-1 with TRBJ2-3; the match to TRBD2 covers 15 bases. The CDR3 has 17 amino acids. After removal of 4 bases from V and 4 bases from J, the junction contained 7 bases not matched to a gene. The germline gives CDR1 SGHRS, CDR2 YFSETQ. The CDR3 reads CASSRGLAGGQSDTQYF. The DNA for the CDR3 is TGCGCCAGCAGCCGCGGACTAGCGGGGGGGCAATCAGATACGCAGTATTTT.

V gene TRBV12-5 combines with J gene TRBJ1-5; D unclear. The CDR3 contains 11 residues. Germline CDR1 and CDR2: LGHNT and FRNRAP. Here the CDR3 reads CAAIWERVMHF. CDR3 DNA sequence: TGTGCCGCGATTTGGGAGAGGGTAATGCATTTT.

This clone was seen a single time. V and J are TRBV29-1 and TRBJ2-5, with D possibly TRBD2 on 6 matching bases. The DNA end favors TRBJ2-7, so the J call may be wrong. The germline V gene encodes CDR1 SQVTM and CDR2 ANQGSEA. The CDR3 totals 14 residues. The CDR3 loop reads CSVDYAGRSNEQYF. In DNA, the CDR3 is TGCAGCGTTGATTATGCGGGACGCTCGAACGAGCAGTACTTC.

V is TRBV13 and J is TRBJ1-1, with D possibly matching TRBD1 (5 bases). This CDR3 contains 14 residues. V lost 2 bases and J 4 bases, leaving 11 bases between the germline ends. CDR1 is PRHDT and CDR2 is FYEKMQ in the germline V gene (reference sequence). The CDR3, as DNA: TGTGCCAGCAGCTTACAGGGAAGGAGCACTGAAGCTTTCTTT. Translated: CASSLQGRSTEAFF.

The V and J genes are TRBV2 and TRBJ1-1, with unresolved D. The CDR3 has 14 residues. Germline V gene data show CDR1 as SNHLY and CDR2 as FYNNEI. Between the trimmed V and J ends, which lost 7 bases and 1 base, there was a span of 13 bases. CDR3 DNA sequence: TGTGCCAGCACCACTGGACGGGAGAACACTGAAGCTTTCTTT. Translated, it gives CASTTGRENTEAFF. Together with reference TRBV2 and TRBJ1-1, the CDR3 gives the full variable domain: EPEVTQTPSHQVTQMGQEVILRCVPISNHLYFYWYRQILGQKVEFLVSFYNNEISEKSEIFDDQFSVERPDGSNFTLKIRSTKLEDSAMYFCASTTGRENTEAFFGQGTRLTVV.

This chain connects TRBV6-1 to TRBJ1-2; 7 bases line up with TRBD1. The length of the CDR3 is 14 residues. V lost 7 bases to trimming and J lost 6 bases; unmatched junction nucleotides: 11. Germline V gene sequence: CDR1 MNHNS, CDR2 SASEGT. Here the CDR3 DNA reads TGTGCCAGCACGACAGGGACCAGACCCGATGGCTACACCTTC. This encodes CASTTGTRPDGYTF.

Only one count was recorded for this clone. The J gene is TRBJ2-7, the V gene TRBV2; a weak D match, TRBD2 (6 bases). The CDR3 contains 15 residues. CDR1 is SNHLY, CDR2 FYNNEI, per germline. Trimming stripped 3 bases from V and 3 bases from J, with 15 bases between. CDR3: CASSDSRGLVYEQYF. The CDR3 bases are TGTGCCAGCAGTGATTCTAGGGGACTCGTCTACGAGCAGTACTTC. Combining the CDR3 with reference TRBV2 and TRBJ2-7 gives the whole variable domain EPEVTQTPSHQVTQMGQEVILRCVPISNHLYFYWYRQILGQKVEFLVSFYNNEISEKSEIFDDQFSVERPDGSNFTLKIRSTKLEDSAMYFCASSDSRGLVYEQYFGPGTRLTVT.

This clone showed up just once. In DNA form, the CDR3 reads TGTGCCAGCAGCTCTGGCCCCTTGACCGGGGAGCTGTTTTTT. It is translated as CASSSGPLTGELFF. V and J are TRBV5-4 and TRBJ2-2; D is uncertain. Deletions cut 3 bases from V and 5 bases from J, with 11 bases between. The CDR3 length is 14 residues. Germline lookup yields CDR1 SGHNT and CDR2 YYREEE (reference sequence).